The T cell receptor gamma chain under discussion was sequenced for a study of fetal and pediatric gammadelta thymocytes (dated by TCRdb to between 2022 and 2023). About the investigation overall: Previously published data and newly generated, unpublished data were combined in the bulk gammadelta thymocyte repertoires, which were used to strengthen a single-cell study of gammadelta thymocyte development. The set of bulk gammadelta thymocyte repertoires included some 10 subjects in total: 3 fetal thymus donors and 7 pediatric thymus donors. Unpublished data were combined with previously published data (refs 27,28) to make up the bulk gammadelta thymocyte repertoires. Bulk TCR repertoire data were added to increase subject numbers and strengthen the CDR3 publicity analysis. What the study reported, not specific to this receptor: Compared with post-natal repertoires, fetal gammadelta thymocyte repertoires were previously reported to be enriched for TRDV2, TRGV8 and TRGV9 usage, low N additions and public CDR3s.

There are 14 amino acids in the CDR3, from cysteine to phenylalanine inclusive. Only the CDR3 portion is preserved as DNA: 42 bases, with reading frame beginning at the first base. The germline V gene (reference sequence) sets CDR1 to GITISATS and CDR2 to ISYDGTV. The germline V and J ends show losses of 0 bases and 3 bases respectively, and no gene match explains 5 bases of the junction. TCRdb records Illumina MiSeq as the sequencer. The authors' pipeline ran thus. For publicity analysis, the Vgamma9Vdelta2 and nonVgamma9Vdelta2 bulk CDR3 files were merged for each subject into one combined repertoire per subject. Using base R and dplyr, each CDR3 amino acid sequence was checked across 9 single-cell datasets and 10 bulk repertoires to give a publicity score ranging from 0 to 19. TCRdb called clones from the public reads with CATT, and repeated DNA sequences were later combined into one row. In this record, the V and J calls reflect TCRdb's handling and not the investigators' own analysis. The sample includes 390 or so gamma-chain clones, with around 4.5% observed a single time. The ten largest make up approximately 12% of the sample.

This clone is classified as hyperexpanded (1% or more). What this receptor recognizes is not known. No base quality values were provided; no much bigger clone lies one nucleotide off. Staining of thymocytes was performed with Zombie NIR viability dye and with antibodies against CD3 (UCHT1), TCRgammadelta (11F2), TCRVgamma9 (IMMU360) and TCRVdelta2 (IMMU389). Bulk TRD and TRG CDR3 repertoires were produced separately from sorted Vgamma9Vdelta2 and nonVgamma9Vdelta2 gammadelta thymocytes taken from human fetal and pediatric thymuses. In Belgium, pediatric thymus tissue was obtained from children undergoing cardiac surgery. The pediatric thymus donors in the study ranged in age from about 1 to 12 years. As previously described, thymic cell suspensions were prepared from both fetal and post-natal thymuses. NonVgamma9Vdelta2 thymocytes were sorted as CD3+ gammadeltaTCR+ cells lacking the Vgamma9+Vdelta2+ phenotype. Cell sorting was done on a FACS Aria III cell sorter (BD Biosciences).

Recombination connected TRGV9 to TRGJ1 or TRGJ2. Sequencing was done on a sample of non-Vgamma9Vdelta2 gamma-delta T cells from the thymus. This specimen's cell subset or site label, per the study, means: CD3+gammadeltaTCR+ thymocytes not co-expressing Vgamma9 and Vdelta2. The receptor comes from a child who underwent cardiac surgery and was recorded as healthy. The base sequence is TGTGCCTTGTGGGAGGTGCAGTGTTATTATAAGAAACTCTTT. This gives the protein CALWEVQCYYKKLF.